Below are 24 T cell receptor beta chains sequenced from a single sample in a study of blood T cell repertoires in COVID-19. Assay: immunoSEQ multiplex PCR; the TCRdb copy retains only in-frame clones and omits some. The sample has about 200,000 clones, about four fifths seen once. The sequencing input was PBMCs or T cells enriched from blood (not recorded which). The source of these receptors is a man aged 40-49 years who had recovered from COVID-19.

This chain joins TRBV5-1 and TRBJ2-3, with D tentatively TRBD2 (5 bases). V was trimmed by 4 bases and J by 1 base, leaving 16 bases between them. This CDR3 is 16 amino acids long. Germline CDR1 is SGHRS and CDR2 is YFSETQ. The CDR3 protein is CASSPASSGGTDTQYF. CDR3 in DNA: TGCGCCAGCAGCCCCGCCTCCAGCGGAGGCACAGATACGCAGTATTTT.

The gene calls are TRBV29-1 and TRBJ1-1; 7 bases line up with TRBD1. There are 13 residues in the CDR3. Trimming at V came to 8 bases and at J to 1 base, leaving 7 bases not matched to a gene. CDR1 is SQVTM, CDR2 ANQGSEA, per germline. CDR3 coding DNA: TGCAGCTCGGCAGGGGGAGGGAACACTGAAGCTTTCTTT. This translates into CSSAGGGNTEAFF.

The chain carries TRBV19 and TRBJ1-2; 8 bases match TRBD1. Losses at the gene ends were 7 bases for V and 7 bases for J; bases not matched to a gene: 14. The germline CDR1 and CDR2 sequences are LNHDA and SQIVND (reference sequence). This CDR3 region has 15 residues. The CDR3 loop is CASTPKTGGLGGYTF. In DNA form, the CDR3 reads TGTGCCAGTACCCCCAAAACAGGGGGTTTGGGTGGCTACACCTTC.

The chain uses TRBV9 and TRBJ1-6; D is undetermined. Germline loops: CDR1 SGDLS, CDR2 YYNGEE. The CDR3 runs 16 residues. V was cut by 3 bases and J by 6 bases, with 16 bases left in between. CDR3 DNA: TGTGCCAGCAGCGCGGGAATTTCCTTGACTAATTCACCCCTCCACTTT. It specifies CASSAGISLTNSPLHF.

The rearrangement joins TRBV24-1 to TRBJ1-2, with no clear D. V dropped 2 bases and J dropped 2 bases, with 8 bases sitting between them. CDR1 is KGHDR, CDR2 SFDVKD, per germline. The CDR3 sequence is 14 residues long. The CDR3 loop reads CATSDSRGNYGYTF. Written as DNA, the CDR3 is TGTGCCACCAGTGATTCGCGGGGAAACTATGGCTACACCTTC.

This clone was recorded at least ten times. The rearrangement uses TRBV18 and TRBJ1-3; the D is unclear. The CDR3 sequence is 14 residues long. Germline-derived CDR1 and CDR2 are KGHSH and LQKENI. Trimming left V 6 bases short and J 0 bases short, with 9 bases between. For the CDR3, the DNA is TGTGCCAGCTCTCGAGAGAGCTCTGGAAACACCATATATTTT. Protein sequence: CASSRESSGNTIYF.

The CDR3 region is CASSLTGTLLKNEKLFF. The CDR3 DNA is TGTGCCAGCAGCTTGACAGGGACTCTTCTCAAGAATGAAAAACTGTTTTTT. The chain couples TRBV27 to TRBJ1-4; TRBD1 matches at 7 bases. Germline-derived CDR1 and CDR2 are MNHEY and SMNVEV (reference sequence). The CDR3 extends over 17 amino acids. The junction had 15 bases not matched to a gene; V was cut back by 6 bases and J by 5 bases.

The chain joins TRBV7-9 to TRBJ1-1; D unclear. The V end lost 1 base, the J end lost 5 bases, and 14 bases lay between the germline ends. The CDR3 sequence is 15 residues long. Per the germline V gene, CDR1 is SEHNR and CDR2 is FQNEAQ (reference sequence). CDR3 sequence: CASSLGFPGETEAFF. In DNA form, the CDR3 reads TGTGCCAGCAGCTTAGGGTTCCCGGGTGAAACTGAAGCTTTCTTT.

J is TRBJ2-1 and V is TRBV15, with TRBD2 identical over 16 bases. This CDR3 region has 16 residues. J lost 8 bases, V lost 5 bases, and 6 bases had no gene match. The V gene's germline CDR1 is LNHNV and CDR2 YYDKDF (reference sequence). In nucleotides, the CDR3 is TGTGCCACCAGCCGAGGGACTAGCGGGGGGGTCGATGAGCAGTTCTTC. It is translated as CATSRGTSGGVDEQFF.

This rearrangement joins TRBV28 to TRBJ1-2; the D gene is possibly TRBD1 (6 bases). Between the trimmed V and J ends, which lost 1 base and 3 bases, there was a span of 15 bases. The germline V gene has CDR1 MDHEN and CDR2 SYDVKM. CDR3 size: 16 residues. The CDR3 protein is CASSLSTGPGDYGYTF. CDR3 nucleotides: TGTGCCAGCAGTTTATCGACAGGACCCGGGGACTATGGCTACACCTTC.

This clone was seen just once. The V and J genes are TRBV4-3 and TRBJ2-2, with TRBD1 as a possible D gene (7 bases). The CDR3 runs to 15 residues. V was trimmed by 1 base and J by 13 bases, leaving 19 bases between them. CDR1 and CDR2 (germline): LGHNA, YSLEER. CDR3 coding DNA: TGCGCCAGCAGCCAAGGATCCGGAGGGGGCTTGCGGCTGTTTTTT. Amino acid sequence: CASSQGSGGGLRLFF.

The gene calls are TRBV10-1 and TRBJ1-1; TRBD1 matches at 7 bases. V shed 8 bases, J shed 4 bases, and the junction held 7 bases outside the gene matches. Germline CDR1 reads WNHNN; CDR2 reads SYGVQD (reference sequence). The CDR3 totals 13 residues. The CDR3 is CASRDSLITEAFF. The CDR3 nucleotides are TGCGCCAGCCGGGACAGTTTGATCACTGAAGCTTTCTTT.

This chain links TRBV10-2 with TRBJ1-2, with D perhaps TRBD1 (5 bases). The germline V and J ends were trimmed by 2 bases and 1 base, with 20 bases remaining between them. Germline values: CDR1 WSHSY, CDR2 SAAADI. This CDR3 has 18 residues. CDR3 DNA: TGCGCCAGCAGTGAGACAATGAGACAGTCGAAAATTAACTATGGCTACACCTTC. Amino acid sequence: CASSETMRQSKINYGYTF.

V and J are TRBV29-1 and TRBJ2-3, with 10 bases matching TRBD1. CDR1 is SQVTM, CDR2 ANQGSEA, per germline. V shed 4 bases and J 3 bases; nucleotides not matched to a gene: 4. The CDR3 runs 14 residues. This CDR3 is CSVGQGARTDTQYF. For the CDR3, the DNA is TGCAGCGTTGGACAGGGGGCGCGTACAGATACGCAGTATTTT.

The chain employs TRBV30 and TRBJ2-7; possibly TRBD2 for D (6 bases). The germline gives CDR1 GTSNPN, CDR2 SVGIG (reference sequence). V was cut by 2 bases and J by 7 bases, with 9 bases left in between. This CDR3 is built from 11 residues. The CDR3 nucleotides read TGTGCCTGGAGTCTAGGAGGGGAGCAGTACTTC. It codes for CAWSLGGEQYF.

The rearrangement uses TRBV6-1 and TRBJ2-5, with 11 bases lining up with TRBD2. V lost 4 bases, J lost 3 bases, and 10 bases stayed unmatched. The CDR3 covers 17 residues. Looked up from germline, CDR1 is MNHNS and CDR2 is SASEGT. CDR3 loop: CASSVLTSGIGKETQYF. CDR3 in DNA: TGTGCCAGCAGTGTTCTGACTAGCGGGATTGGGAAAGAGACCCAGTACTTC.

CDR3 amino acids: CASSLGDYLAHEQFF. For the CDR3, the DNA is TGTGCCAGCAGCTTGGGGGACTACTTGGCCCATGAGCAGTTCTTC. The J gene is TRBJ2-1, the V gene TRBV5-6; 7 bases line up with TRBD2. The CDR3 contains 15 residues. In germline, CDR1 is SGHDT, CDR2 YYEEEE. Unmatched junction bases numbered 8, after V lost 0 bases and J lost 8 bases.

The chain has TRBV6-6 and TRBJ2-3; TRBD2 aligns across 13 bases. Germline lookup yields CDR1 MNHNY and CDR2 SVGAGI (reference sequence). CDR3 size: 17 residues. V was clipped by 5 bases and J by 5 bases; unmatched bases: 10. Here the CDR3 DNA reads TGTGCCAGCAGTCCGGACGAACTAGCGGGGGGGCGAGATACGCAGTATTTT. Its translation: CASSPDELAGGRDTQYF.

V is TRBV4-1 and J is TRBJ2-1; tentatively, D is TRBD1 (5 bases). The length of the CDR3 is 15 residues. CDR1 and CDR2 (germline): MGHRA, YSYEKL. With 1 base removed from V and 9 bases from J, the gap between germline ends came to 16 bases. CDR3 sequence reads: CASSQGLQGRGEQFF. CDR3 coding DNA: TGCGCCAGCAGCCAAGGACTTCAGGGTAGGGGTGAGCAGTTCTTC.

This chain connects TRBV10-3 to TRBJ2-1; the match to TRBD1 covers 8 bases. J lost 1 base, V lost 6 bases, and 2 bases had no gene match. The germline gives CDR1 ENHRY, CDR2 SYGVKD. CDR3 length equals 14 residues. The CDR3 sequence: CAIRDRASYNEQFF. CDR3 DNA: TGTGCCATCAGGGACAGGGCATCCTACAATGAGCAGTTCTTC.

This clone was seen more than once but under ten times. The rearrangement joins TRBV9 to TRBJ1-1; D call uncertain. Germline-derived CDR1 and CDR2 are SGDLS and YYNGEE. V was shortened by 5 bases and J by 1 base, with 12 bases between the two germline ends. This CDR3 spans 14 amino acids. CDR3 residues: CASSSGLENTEAFF. In DNA form, the CDR3 reads TGTGCCAGCAGTTCCGGACTGGAGAACACTGAAGCTTTCTTT.

The V gene is TRBV7-9, the J gene TRBJ2-7; 10 bases fit TRBD1. The germline gives CDR1 SEHNR, CDR2 FQNEAQ (reference sequence). Trimming took 5 bases from V and 3 from J; bases not matched to a gene: 19. The CDR3 consists of 19 residues. In DNA, the CDR3 is TGTGCCAGCAGCCCCAATATTCCAATGTTGACAGGGGGCAACTACGAGCAGTACTTC. Its protein is CASSPNIPMLTGGNYEQYF. The complete variable domain, with remaining parts taken from reference TRBV7-9 and TRBJ2-7, reads DTGVSQNPRHKITKRGQNVTFRCDPISEHNRLYWYRQTLGQGPEFLTYFQNEAQLEKSRLLSDRFSAERPKGSFSTLEIQRTEQGDSAMYLCASSPNIPMLTGGNYEQYFGPGTRLTVT.

CDR3 nucleotides: TGTGCCACCGTAAGAGGCTCGAACACTGAAGCTTTCTTT. Translation: CATVRGSNTEAFF. The gene calls are TRBV6-5 and TRBJ1-1; D gene uncertain. There are 13 residues in the CDR3. V was clipped by 10 bases and J by 1 base, with 13 bases between them. In germline, CDR1 is MNHEY, CDR2 SVGAGI.

This clone has a handful of counts. This chain uses TRBV14 with TRBJ1-2; TRBD1 matches at 8 bases. Per germline, CDR1 SGHDN and CDR2 FVKESK. There are 13 residues in the CDR3. Losses at the gene ends were 6 bases for V and 4 bases for J; bases not matched to a gene: 4. Written as DNA, the CDR3 is TGTGCCAGCAGTCAGGGACAGGTCTATGGCTACACCTTC. As protein: CASSQGQVYGYTF.